This T cell receptor beta chain came from a study of blood T cells in healthy people across ages. This CDR3 is built from 14 residues. Germline V gene lookup returns CDR1 MNHNY and CDR2 SVGAGI (reference sequence). Regarding the study as a whole: More naive CD4+ cells and higher diversity were found in long-lived than in aged donors.

The second PCR ran roughly 7 to 11 cycles with a sample-barcoded 5' primer and J-beta primers. In TCRdb, the 5' RACE reads were re-called with MiXCR into one record per CDR3 protein. The table lists some 560,000 distinct CDR3 sequences, around a quarter of them singletons. As concerns this clonotype: Its cognate antigen is unknown.

The same sample was also used in a study of T cells of mothers and their children.

The V gene is TRBV6-6, the J gene TRBJ2-5; 7 bases line up with TRBD1. The end of the DNA fits TRBJ2-7 better, so the J call may be wrong. Material: blood. The sequence came from a boy aged 2 to 10 in good health. This CDR3 is CASSRDSSSYEQYF. The CDR3 bases are TGTGCCAGCAGTCGGGACAGCAGCTCCTACGAGCAGTACTTC.